The subject of this entry is one TCR beta chain. Its antigen is not known. The read terminates 3 residues ahead of where the CDR3 ends, so the germline J gene completes it. This sample is part of a study of T cells in women clearing cervical HPV infection. V lost 5 bases and J lost 9; bases outside the gene matches: 13. This CDR3 region has 15 residues. The germline gives CDR1 PRHDT, CDR2 FYEKMQ (reference sequence). General study findings and limits: TRBV6-7 relative abundance averaged around 0.11% in cases and approximately 0.15% in controls.

Profiling relied on immunoSEQ multiplex PCR, and the TCRdb table lists in-frame clones only, not all of them. The sample has 40,000 or so clones. This TCR derives from a woman between 18 and 75 years old with a cervical HPV16 infection that either progressed to CIN3+ or cleared (not recorded which). The chain carries TRBV13 and TRBJ2-1, with TRBD2 matching over 7 bases. The sequenced sample was blood buffy coat. CDR3 DNA (partial): TGTGCCAGCAGCCCGGGGCTAGCGGTTTCCGGTGAG. It codes for CASSPGLAVSGE. The CDR3, in full, reads CASSPGLAVSGEQFF.